One and the same sample provided the 13 T cell receptor beta chains below, sequenced in a study of cytomegalovirus exposure and HLA in healthy donors. Produced via immunoSEQ multiplex PCR; TCRdb's table is partial and in-frame only. The repertoire includes some 330,000 clones, more than 80% of them detected once, and 0.75% to 0.85% sits in the top ten. Source material: PBMCs. The receptor source for this set is a woman between 18 and 30 years old in good health and CMV-seronegative.

CDR3 loop: CASSPGQVLFEQYF. The DNA for the CDR3 is TGTGCCAGCAGCCCCGGACAGGTTCTTTTCGAGCAGTACTTC. The V call is TRBV11-2, the J call TRBJ2-7; 7 nucleotides agree with TRBD1. Per germline, CDR1 SGHAT and CDR2 FQNNGV. This CDR3 comprises 14 residues. J was trimmed by 6 bases and V by 5 bases; bases with no gene match: 10.

V gene TRBV28 combines with J gene TRBJ2-1, with D possibly being TRBD1 (6 bases). The CDR3 runs to 16 residues. Germline V gene lookup returns CDR1 MDHEN and CDR2 SYDVKM. The V end lost 6 bases, the J end lost 0 bases, and 15 bases lay between the germline ends. CDR3 amino acids: CASRVRTRGSYNEQFF. The CDR3, as DNA: TGTGCCAGCAGGGTGAGGACCAGGGGCTCCTACAATGAGCAGTTCTTC.

Details on this clone: Relative to the germline gene, one junction end is altered; a read error may explain this. As DNA, the CDR3 is TGTGCTAGCAGCCCCAGGGCTGGGGAGGCGCAGTATTTT. Its translation is CASSPRAGEAQYF. V usage is TRBV7-7 and J usage is TRBJ2-3, with a tentative D call TRBD2 (6 bases). Per the germline V gene, CDR1 is SSHAT and CDR2 is FNYEAQ (reference sequence). This CDR3 comprises 13 residues.

The chain uses TRBV9 and TRBJ2-1; 10 bases map to TRBD1. V shed 3 bases, J shed 10 bases, and the junction held 10 bases outside the gene matches. The CDR3 is 15 residues long. The germline V gene encodes CDR1 SGDLS and CDR2 YYNGEE. CDR3 nucleotide sequence: TGTGCCAGCAGCGCCCGACAGGGGGCAGTAGGGGAGCAGTTCTTC. It is translated as CASSARQGAVGEQFF.

The rearrangement joins TRBV2 to TRBJ1-1; no reliable D call. The germline CDR1 and CDR2 sequences are SNHLY and FYNNEI. V lost 2 bases, J lost 0 bases, and 7 bases lay in between. This CDR3 is built from 14 residues. This chain's CDR3 is CASSESRLNTEAFF. Here the CDR3 DNA reads TGTGCCAGCAGTGAATCCCGGTTGAACACTGAAGCTTTCTTT. The full variable domain, its missing parts supplied by reference TRBV2 and TRBJ1-1, is EPEVTQTPSHQVTQMGQEVILRCVPISNHLYFYWYRQILGQKVEFLVSFYNNEISEKSEIFDDQFSVERPDGSNFTLKIRSTKLEDSAMYFCASSESRLNTEAFFGQGTRLTVV.

The V and J genes are TRBV25-1 and TRBJ2-7; the match to TRBD1 covers 10 bases. Germline lookup yields CDR1 MGHDK and CDR2 SYGVNS. Germline trimming cut 1 base from V and 3 bases from J; bases unmatched to any gene: 0. The CDR3 length is 14 residues. In DNA form, the CDR3 reads TGTGCCAGCAGTGAATGGGACAGGGGCTACGAGCAGTACTTC. Protein: CASSEWDRGYEQYF.

This sequence joins TRBV6-6 and TRBJ2-4; tentative D call: TRBD2 (5 bases). V was clipped by 6 bases and J by 6 bases, with 6 bases between them. CDR3 length: 11 amino acids. CDR1 is MNHNY and CDR2 is SVGAGI in the germline V gene (reference sequence). CDR3 sequence reads: CASRGANIQYF. The CDR3 nucleotides are TGTGCCAGCAGGGGAGCAAACATTCAGTACTTC.

This sequence joins TRBV7-2 and TRBJ2-2, with TRBD1 as a possible D gene (5 bases). In germline, CDR1 is SGHTA, CDR2 FQGNSA. CDR3 size: 15 residues. V lost 7 bases and J lost 5, with 17 bases in between. CDR3 nucleotide sequence: TGTGCCAGCACCGAATTGGGGCAAAAAACCGGGGAGCTGTTTTTT. It codes for CASTELGQKTGELFF.

V usage is TRBV6-5 and J usage is TRBJ1-2, with 9 positions matching TRBD1. CDR3 size: 13 residues. The trim removed 6 bases at V and 6 bases at J, leaving 5 bases unmatched. Germline V gene sequence: CDR1 MNHEY, CDR2 SVGAGI. CDR3: CASSRGQGDGYTF. The CDR3 DNA reads TGTGCCAGCAGCCGGGGACAGGGTGATGGCTACACCTTC.

V and J are TRBV28 and TRBJ2-7; 9 bases match TRBD2. This CDR3 is 14 amino acids long. Trimming removed 4 bases from V and 0 bases from J; junction bases left unmatched: 1. Germline assignment: CDR1 MDHEN and CDR2 SYDVKM. CDR3 amino acids: CASSYSGSSYEQYF. The CDR3 DNA reads as TGTGCCAGCAGTTATAGCGGGAGCTCCTACGAGCAGTACTTC.

The gene calls are TRBV5-1 and TRBJ2-7; the D gene is possibly TRBD2 (5 bases). The CDR3 covers 16 residues. CDR1 and CDR2 from the germline V gene are SGHRS and YFSETQ. V dropped 0 bases and J dropped 6 bases, with 19 bases sitting between them. The CDR3 coding sequence is TGCGCCAGCAGCTTGGATCTCCCGGAGAGTGGGAGCGAGCAGTACTTC. It yields the protein CASSLDLPESGSEQYF.

V usage is TRBV2 and J usage is TRBJ1-5; D uncertain. This CDR3 contains 15 residues. Trimming took off 5 bases at V and 2 bases at J, with 13 bases between the two ends. In germline, CDR1 is SNHLY, CDR2 FYNNEI. The CDR3, as DNA: TGTGCCAGCAGTCTAGAACACGCGGGCAATCAGCCCCAGCATTTT. It yields the protein CASSLEHAGNQPQHF.

The chain is built from TRBV2 and TRBJ2-2; 8 bases line up with TRBD2. Trimming cost V 2 bases and J 4 bases; bases outside gene matches: 12. Germline V gene lookup returns CDR1 SNHLY and CDR2 FYNNEI. The CDR3 length is 18 residues. The CDR3 DNA reads as TGTGCCAGCAGTGAAAGGGGGGCTCGCGGGAGGCTCACCGGGGAGCTGTTTTTT. This codes for CASSERGARGRLTGELFF.